The text below deals with one TCR beta chain. Sequenced by immunoSEQ multiplex PCR; TCRdb stores in-frame clones only, minus some. This table holds about 300,000 clones, around nine tenths found once. The ends were cut back, 7 bases at V and 7 bases at J, with 16 bases in the middle. CDR1 is LNHDA, CDR2 SQIVND, per germline (reference sequence). This CDR3 is 14 amino acids long. The source of the sample is a study of blood T cell repertoires in COVID-19. Across the study: Samples of COVID-19 (acute and convalescent) were obtained from the United States, Italy and Spain. T cells, B-cell-depleted T cells, or PBMCs provided the cDNA or gDNA that served as material.

Enrolled through a virtual design, the participants were between roughly 18 and 100 years of age and came from approximately 25 US areas. The study assigned cohorts using participant-reported clinical history. The source of this sequence is a woman aged 45 to 65 who had been exposed to COVID-19. The chain links TRBV19 to TRBJ2-2; TRBD2 is a possible D gene (5 bases). The sample taken for sequencing was PBMCs or T cells enriched from blood (not recorded which). CDR3 DNA sequence: TGTGCCAGTAAGGAGGCTCGCGAGGGCGGGGAGCTGTTTTTT. The encoded protein is CASKEAREGGELFF.